These T cell receptor beta chains were read from a single sample in a study of cytomegalovirus exposure and HLA in healthy donors. Some clones are missing from TCRdb's copy, which holds only in-frame ones; the method was immunoSEQ multiplex PCR. The repertoire has some 170,000 clones, 77% of them found once; the top ten carry 1.6%. The sample taken for sequencing was PBMCs. Receptor source: a woman under 40 in good health and CMV-seronegative. CDR3s include the opening cysteine and the closing phenylalanine or tryptophan. The order of the fields is V gene, clone size, CDR3 length, J gene, D gene, CDR3 DNA, CDR3 protein. The D gene is left open where the match is weak. Size is omitted from some rows. Given values are once, few, many or a class for expanded clones.

V gene: TRBV28; clone size: few; CDR3 length: 14; J gene: TRBJ1-5; D gene: -; CDR3 DNA: TGTGCCAGCAGACAGAGCTATAGCAATCAGCCCCAGCATTTT; CDR3 protein: CASRQSYSNQPQHF
V gene: TRBV7-3; clone size: -; CDR3 length: 13; J gene: TRBJ2-7; D gene: -; CDR3 DNA: TGTGCCAGCAGCTTAACGCCAGCCTACGAGCAGTACTTC; CDR3 protein: CASSLTPAYEQYF
V gene: TRBV5-1; clone size: -; CDR3 length: 16; J gene: TRBJ2-3; D gene: TRBD1; CDR3 DNA: TGCGCCAGCAGCTTACCGTTGGGACAGGGGGGTGATACGCAGTATTTT; CDR3 protein: CASSLPLGQGGDTQYF
V gene: TRBV18; clone size: -; CDR3 length: 13; J gene: TRBJ1-1; D gene: TRBD1; CDR3 DNA: TGTGCCAGCTCACCTAAAGGGGGCAATGAAGCTTTCTTT; CDR3 protein: CASSPKGGNEAFF
V gene: TRBV18; clone size: -; CDR3 length: 15; J gene: TRBJ1-4; D gene: TRBD1; CDR3 DNA: TGTGCCAGCTCACCCAGGACAGGAACTAATGAAAAACTGTTTTTT; CDR3 protein: CASSPRTGTNEKLFF
V gene: TRBV6-1; clone size: -; CDR3 length: 14; J gene: TRBJ2-7; D gene: TRBD1; CDR3 DNA: TGTGCCAGCAGTGTGGGGGACAGCTCCTACGAGCAGTACTTC; CDR3 protein: CASSVGDSSYEQYF
V gene: TRBV12-5; clone size: few; CDR3 length: 16; J gene: TRBJ2-7; D gene: TRBD1; CDR3 DNA: TGTGCTAGTGGTTCACCCACCCCCAGGGGGCCAAGGGAGCAGTACTTC; CDR3 protein: CASGSPTPRGPREQYF
V gene: TRBV10-3; clone size: -; CDR3 length: 17; J gene: TRBJ1-1; D gene: -; CDR3 DNA: TGTGCCATCAGTAACCCACCGGGTCTCGGGAATCGCACTGAAGCTTTCTTT; CDR3 protein: CAISNPPGLGNRTEAFF
V gene: TRBV4-2; clone size: -; CDR3 length: 16; J gene: TRBJ2-5; D gene: TRBD1; CDR3 DNA: TGTGCCAGCAGCCAAGATGGGACAGGCCCCCAAGAGACCCAGTACTTC; CDR3 protein: CASSQDGTGPQETQYF
V gene: TRBV6-5; clone size: -; CDR3 length: 11; J gene: TRBJ1-1; D gene: -; CDR3 DNA: TGTGCCAGCAGACACGACAGGGAAGCTTTCTTT; CDR3 protein: CASRHDREAFF
V gene: TRBV18; clone size: -; CDR3 length: 13; J gene: TRBJ1-1; D gene: -; CDR3 DNA: TGTGCCAGCTTCCGACAGATGAACACTGAAGCTTTCTTT; CDR3 protein: CASFRQMNTEAFF
V gene: TRBV15; clone size: -; CDR3 length: 16; J gene: TRBJ2-1; D gene: -; CDR3 DNA: TGTGCCACCAGCAGAGAATGGACACGACCCAACAATGAGCAGTTCTTC; CDR3 protein: CATSREWTRPNNEQFF
V gene: TRBV19; clone size: -; CDR3 length: 17; J gene: TRBJ1-2; D gene: TRBD1; CDR3 DNA: TGTGCCAGTAGCGGCGGGACAGGGATCAGCCCTCCCTATGGCTACACCTTC; CDR3 protein: CASSGGTGISPPYGYTF
V gene: TRBV27; clone size: -; CDR3 length: 13; J gene: TRBJ2-7; D gene: -; CDR3 DNA: TGTGCCAGCAAGGACAGAATGGCCTACGAGCAGTACTTC; CDR3 protein: CASKDRMAYEQYF
V gene: TRBV4-2; clone size: few; CDR3 length: 17; J gene: TRBJ1-4; D gene: TRBD1; CDR3 DNA: TGTGCCAGCAGCCAATTGGGGGGTGGGACAGATAATGAAAAACTGTTTTTT; CDR3 protein: CASSQLGGGTDNEKLFF
V gene: TRBV15; clone size: -; CDR3 length: 15; J gene: TRBJ1-1; D gene: -; CDR3 DNA: TGTGCCACCAGCAGAGATAAATACCCGGGCACTGAAGCTTTCTTT; CDR3 protein: CATSRDKYPGTEAFF
V gene: TRBV18; clone size: -; CDR3 length: 15; J gene: TRBJ1-5; D gene: TRBD1; CDR3 DNA: TGTGCCAGCTCTAGGGGACAGTCCGCAAATCAGCCCCAGCATTTT; CDR3 protein: CASSRGQSANQPQHF
V gene: TRBV7-8; clone size: once; CDR3 length: 16; J gene: TRBJ2-5; D gene: TRBD2; CDR3 DNA: TGTGCCAGCAGCTTCCAGGCGGGACTATTCCAAGAGACCCAGTACTTC; CDR3 protein: CASSFQAGLFQETQYF
V gene: TRBV25-1; clone size: -; CDR3 length: 12; J gene: TRBJ2-1; D gene: -; CDR3 DNA: TGTGCCAGCAGTGTGCTAAAAGATGAGCAGTTCTTC; CDR3 protein: CASSVLKDEQFF
V gene: TRBV11-2; clone size: -; CDR3 length: 18; J gene: TRBJ1-4; D gene: TRBD1; CDR3 DNA: TGTGCCAGCAGCTGGAGGACAGGGTGGGGCGAGGATGGCGAAAAACTGTTTTTT; CDR3 protein: CASSWRTGWGEDGEKLFF
V gene: TRBV30; clone size: -; CDR3 length: 11; J gene: TRBJ1-1; D gene: -; CDR3 DNA: TGTGCCTGGGGTCGACAGTCTGAAGCTTTCTTT; CDR3 protein: CAWGRQSEAFF
V gene: TRBV6-1; clone size: few; CDR3 length: 14; J gene: TRBJ1-2; D gene: -; CDR3 DNA: TGTGCCAGCAGTAGGGACACTCTTAACTATGGCTACACCTTC; CDR3 protein: CASSRDTLNYGYTF
V gene: TRBV9; clone size: -; CDR3 length: 16; J gene: TRBJ2-3; D gene: -; CDR3 DNA: TGTGCCAGCAGCGTAGTGGGGGGGCGAAGCACAGATACGCAGTATTTT; CDR3 protein: CASSVVGGRSTDTQYF
V gene: TRBV7-9; clone size: -; CDR3 length: 14; J gene: TRBJ2-1; D gene: -; CDR3 DNA: TGTGCCAGCAGCTCTAGCCAGCGGGACAATGAGCAGTTCTTC; CDR3 protein: CASSSSQRDNEQFF
V gene: TRBV5-1; clone size: -; CDR3 length: 14; J gene: TRBJ2-1; D gene: -; CDR3 DNA: TGCGCCAGCAGCCTGAGACAGGTCTACAATGAGCAGTTCTTC; CDR3 protein: CASSLRQVYNEQFF
V gene: TRBV28; clone size: -; CDR3 length: 14; J gene: TRBJ1-1; D gene: -; CDR3 DNA: TGTGCCAGCAGCCGGACACGAGGGGGAGCTGAAGCTTTCTTT; CDR3 protein: CASSRTRGGAEAFF
V gene: TRBV4-3; clone size: -; CDR3 length: 15; J gene: TRBJ2-7; D gene: TRBD2; CDR3 DNA: TGCGCCAGCAGCCAAGATGGGGGGGTCAACTACGAGCAGTACTTC; CDR3 protein: CASSQDGGVNYEQYF
V gene: TRBV10-3; clone size: -; CDR3 length: 19; J gene: TRBJ2-5; D gene: TRBD2; CDR3 DNA: TGTGCCATCAGTGAGACCCGGACTAGCGGGAGGGGGGGGCAAGAGACCCAGTACTTC; CDR3 protein: CAISETRTSGRGGQETQYF
V gene: TRBV9; clone size: -; CDR3 length: 15; J gene: TRBJ2-1; D gene: TRBD2; CDR3 DNA: TGTGCCAGCAGCGCATCCGGGACTACCGCGCATGAGCAGTTCTTC; CDR3 protein: CASSASGTTAHEQFF
V gene: TRBV5-6; clone size: -; CDR3 length: 14; J gene: TRBJ1-5; D gene: -; CDR3 DNA: TGTGCCAGCAGCTTGGGGGGGGGCGGTCAGCCCCAGCATTTT; CDR3 protein: CASSLGGGGQPQHF
V gene: TRBV5-1; clone size: -; CDR3 length: 15; J gene: TRBJ1-1; D gene: TRBD1; CDR3 DNA: TGCGCCAGCAGCCAGTGGACAGGGGAGAACACTGAAGCTTTCTTT; CDR3 protein: CASSQWTGENTEAFF
V gene: TRBV10-3; clone size: -; CDR3 length: 14; J gene: TRBJ2-7; D gene: TRBD1; CDR3 DNA: TGTGCCAGCACCGGGACAGGGCCGGGCAACGAGCAGTACTTC; CDR3 protein: CASTGTGPGNEQYF
V gene: TRBV4-2; clone size: once; CDR3 length: 15; J gene: TRBJ2-1; D gene: -; CDR3 DNA: TGTGCCAGCAGCCAAGGACAGATTCTCTACAATGAGCAGTTCTTC; CDR3 protein: CASSQGQILYNEQFF
V gene: TRBV7-2; clone size: -; CDR3 length: 13; J gene: TRBJ2-1; D gene: TRBD2; CDR3 DNA: TGTGCCAGCAGCTACCAGGGAGGGAATGAGCAGTTCTTC; CDR3 protein: CASSYQGGNEQFF
V gene: TRBV11-2; clone size: -; CDR3 length: 14; J gene: TRBJ1-4; D gene: TRBD1; CDR3 DNA: TGTGCCAGCAGCTCCGGGACAGGGAATGAAAAACTGTTTTTT; CDR3 protein: CASSSGTGNEKLFF
V gene: TRBV29-1; clone size: -; CDR3 length: 12; J gene: TRBJ1-2; D gene: -; CDR3 DNA: TGCAGCGTTGGAGGTTCCCTCTATGGCTACACCTTC; CDR3 protein: CSVGGSLYGYTF
V gene: TRBV5-6; clone size: -; CDR3 length: 18; J gene: TRBJ1-1; D gene: TRBD1; CDR3 DNA: TGTGCCAGCAGCCCGGGTGCCGGGACAGAGATAATGAACACTGAAGCTTTCTTT; CDR3 protein: CASSPGAGTEIMNTEAFF
V gene: TRBV4-2; clone size: -; CDR3 length: 15; J gene: TRBJ2-7; D gene: TRBD2; CDR3 DNA: TGTGCCAGCAGCCAAGGGGGCGGGAGCTCCTACGAGCAGTACTTC; CDR3 protein: CASSQGGGSSYEQYF
V gene: TRBV5-1; clone size: few; CDR3 length: 15; J gene: TRBJ1-1; D gene: -; CDR3 DNA: TGCGCCAGCAGCTTGGCGCCAGGGACAAACACTGAAGCTTTCTTT; CDR3 protein: CASSLAPGTNTEAFF
V gene: TRBV30; clone size: -; CDR3 length: 17; J gene: TRBJ2-5; D gene: TRBD2; CDR3 DNA: TGTGCCTGGAATCCCGGGACTAGCGGGGGGTACCAAGAGACCCAGTACTTC; CDR3 protein: CAWNPGTSGGYQETQYF
V gene: TRBV27; clone size: once; CDR3 length: 13; J gene: TRBJ2-5; D gene: TRBD1; CDR3 DNA: TGTGCCAGCAGTGACAGGGCCAGAGAGACCCAGTACTTC; CDR3 protein: CASSDRARETQYF
V gene: TRBV27; clone size: -; CDR3 length: 15; J gene: TRBJ2-1; D gene: TRBD2; CDR3 DNA: TGTGCCAGCACCCCCGGGACTAGCGGGAGCAATGAGCAGTTCTTC; CDR3 protein: CASTPGTSGSNEQFF
V gene: TRBV2; clone size: -; CDR3 length: 15; J gene: TRBJ2-7; D gene: TRBD2; CDR3 DNA: TGTGCCAGCACAAGACTAGCGGGGGGCCCCTACGAGCAGTACTTC; CDR3 protein: CASTRLAGGPYEQYF
V gene: TRBV2; clone size: -; CDR3 length: 16; J gene: TRBJ1-2; D gene: TRBD1; CDR3 DNA: TGTGCCAGCAGCGGGACCACAGGGGGCAAATACTATGGCTACACCTTC; CDR3 protein: CASSGTTGGKYYGYTF
V gene: TRBV27; clone size: few; CDR3 length: 14; J gene: TRBJ2-7; D gene: TRBD2; CDR3 DNA: TGTGCCAGCAGTTATGGCGGGAGGGCGTACGAGCAGTACTTC; CDR3 protein: CASSYGGRAYEQYF
V gene: TRBV10-3; clone size: once; CDR3 length: 15; J gene: TRBJ2-3; D gene: TRBD2; CDR3 DNA: TGTGCCATCAGTGGGAGCGGGGGGGAGGCAGATACGCAGTATTTT; CDR3 protein: CAISGSGGEADTQYF
V gene: TRBV7-2; clone size: -; CDR3 length: 18; J gene: TRBJ2-1; D gene: TRBD2; CDR3 DNA: TGTGCCAGCAGCTTAGGGGGCAGTGGACTAGCGGGAAAGGCTGAGCAGTTCTTC; CDR3 protein: CASSLGGSGLAGKAEQFF
V gene: TRBV6-1; clone size: -; CDR3 length: 14; J gene: TRBJ2-7; D gene: -; CDR3 DNA: TGTGCCAGCTGCCGGGACACGATATCCTACGAGCAGTACTTC; CDR3 protein: CASCRDTISYEQYF